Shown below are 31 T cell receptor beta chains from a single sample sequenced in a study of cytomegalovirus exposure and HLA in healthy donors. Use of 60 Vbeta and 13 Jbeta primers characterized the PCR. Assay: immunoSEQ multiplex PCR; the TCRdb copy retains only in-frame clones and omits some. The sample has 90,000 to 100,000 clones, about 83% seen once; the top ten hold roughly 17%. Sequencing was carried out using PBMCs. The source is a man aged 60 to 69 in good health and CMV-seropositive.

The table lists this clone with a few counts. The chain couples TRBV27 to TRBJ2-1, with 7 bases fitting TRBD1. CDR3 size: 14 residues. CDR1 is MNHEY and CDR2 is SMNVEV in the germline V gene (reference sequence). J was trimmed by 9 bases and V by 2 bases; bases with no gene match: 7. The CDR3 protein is CASSLTGALTEQFF. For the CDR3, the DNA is TGTGCCAGCAGTTTAACAGGGGCCCTTACTGAGCAGTTCTTC.

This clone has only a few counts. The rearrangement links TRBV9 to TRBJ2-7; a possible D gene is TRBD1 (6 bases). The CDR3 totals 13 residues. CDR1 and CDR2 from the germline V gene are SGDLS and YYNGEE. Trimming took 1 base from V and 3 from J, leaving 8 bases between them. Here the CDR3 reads CASSVQGHYEQYF. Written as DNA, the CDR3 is TGTGCCAGCAGCGTACAGGGGCACTACGAGCAGTACTTC. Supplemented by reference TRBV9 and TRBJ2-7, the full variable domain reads DSGVTQTPKHLITATGQRVTLRCSPRSGDLSVYWYQQSLDQGLQFLIQYYNGEERAKGNILERFSAQQFPDLHSELNLSSLELGDSALYFCASSVQGHYEQYFGPGTRLTVT.

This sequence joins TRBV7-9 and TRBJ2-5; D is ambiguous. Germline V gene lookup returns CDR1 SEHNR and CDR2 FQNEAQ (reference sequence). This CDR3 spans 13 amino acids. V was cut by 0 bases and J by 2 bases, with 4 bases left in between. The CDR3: CASSLARQETQYF. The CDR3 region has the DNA TGTGCCAGCAGCTTAGCTAGACAAGAGACCCAGTACTTC.

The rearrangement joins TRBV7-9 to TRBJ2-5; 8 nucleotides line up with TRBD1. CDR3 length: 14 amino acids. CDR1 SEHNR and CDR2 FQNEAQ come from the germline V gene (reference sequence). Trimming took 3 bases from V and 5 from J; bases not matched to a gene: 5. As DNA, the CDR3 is TGTGCCAGCAGCTTGGACAGGGTTGGGGAGACCCAGTACTTC. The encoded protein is CASSLDRVGETQYF.

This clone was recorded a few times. CDR3 coding DNA: TGCGCCAGCAGCCAAGCCCAGGCAACCGGAGAAAAACTGTTTTTT. This sequence encodes CASSQAQATGEKLFF. V and J are TRBV4-1 and TRBJ1-4, with D unclear. The CDR3 covers 15 residues. The ends were cut back, 1 base at V and 8 bases at J, with 14 bases in the middle. Germline CDR1 reads MGHRA; CDR2 reads YSYEKL.

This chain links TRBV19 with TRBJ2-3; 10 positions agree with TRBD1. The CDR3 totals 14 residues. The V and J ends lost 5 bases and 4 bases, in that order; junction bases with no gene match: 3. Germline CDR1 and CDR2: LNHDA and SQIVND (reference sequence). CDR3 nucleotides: TGTGCCAGTAGTTTAGGACAGGGGGCAGATACGCAGTATTTT. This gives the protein CASSLGQGADTQYF.

For the CDR3, the DNA is TGCGCCAGCAGCTTGAAACCTCTCGGGACAGCGTTCTCCTACGAGCAGTACTTC. Its protein product is CASSLKPLGTAFSYEQYF. The chain is built from TRBV5-1 and TRBJ2-7; 7 bases map to TRBD1. Trimming cost V 1 base and J 0 bases; bases outside gene matches: 13. The CDR3 sequence is 18 residues long. Germline CDR1 and CDR2: SGHRS and YFSETQ. Based on the CDR3 plus reference TRBV5-1 and TRBJ2-7, the full variable domain is KAGVTQTPRYLIKTRGQQVTLSCSPISGHRSVSWYQQTPGQGLQFLFEYFSETQRNKGNFPGRFSGRQFSNSRSEMNVSTLELGDSALYLCASSLKPLGTAFSYEQYFGPGTRLTVT.

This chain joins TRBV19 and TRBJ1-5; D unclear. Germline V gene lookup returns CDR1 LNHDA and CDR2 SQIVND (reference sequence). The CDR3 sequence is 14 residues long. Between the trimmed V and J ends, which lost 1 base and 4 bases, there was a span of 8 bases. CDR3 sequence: CASSIAQENQPQHF. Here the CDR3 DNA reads TGTGCCAGTAGTATAGCCCAGGAAAATCAGCCCCAGCATTTT.

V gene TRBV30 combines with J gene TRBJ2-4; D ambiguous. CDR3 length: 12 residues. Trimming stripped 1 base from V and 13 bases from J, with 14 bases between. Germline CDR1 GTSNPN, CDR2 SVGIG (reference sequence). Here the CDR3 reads CAWSAIVQLQYF. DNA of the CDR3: TGTGCCTGGAGTGCCATAGTGCAATTACAGTACTTC.

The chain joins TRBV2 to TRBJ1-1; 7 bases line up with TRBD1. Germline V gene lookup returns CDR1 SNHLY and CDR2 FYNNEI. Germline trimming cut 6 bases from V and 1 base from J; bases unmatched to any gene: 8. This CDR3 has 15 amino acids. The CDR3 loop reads CASRPRQGGNTEAFF. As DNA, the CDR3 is TGTGCCAGCAGACCCCGACAGGGTGGGAACACTGAAGCTTTCTTT.

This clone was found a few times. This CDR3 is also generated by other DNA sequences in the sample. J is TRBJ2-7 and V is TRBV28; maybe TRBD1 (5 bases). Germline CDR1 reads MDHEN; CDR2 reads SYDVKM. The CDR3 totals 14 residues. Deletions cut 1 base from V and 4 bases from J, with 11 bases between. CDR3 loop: CASSLLGEAYEQYF. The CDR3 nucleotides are TGTGCCAGCAGTTTATTAGGGGAAGCATACGAGCAGTACTTC.

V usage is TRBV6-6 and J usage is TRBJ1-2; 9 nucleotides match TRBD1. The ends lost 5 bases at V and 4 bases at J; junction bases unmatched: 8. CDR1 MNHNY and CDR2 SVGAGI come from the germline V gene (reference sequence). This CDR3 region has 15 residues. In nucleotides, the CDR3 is TGTGCCAGCAGTACCCAACAGGGGGCGTTCTATGGCTACACCTTC. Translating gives CASSTQQGAFYGYTF.

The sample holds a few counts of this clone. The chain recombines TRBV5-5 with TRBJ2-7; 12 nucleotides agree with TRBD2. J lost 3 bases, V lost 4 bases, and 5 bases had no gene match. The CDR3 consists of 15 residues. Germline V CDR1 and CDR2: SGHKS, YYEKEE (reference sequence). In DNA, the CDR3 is TGTGCCAGCAGCCCCCGACTAGCGGGGGACTACGAGCAGTACTTC. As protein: CASSPRLAGDYEQYF.

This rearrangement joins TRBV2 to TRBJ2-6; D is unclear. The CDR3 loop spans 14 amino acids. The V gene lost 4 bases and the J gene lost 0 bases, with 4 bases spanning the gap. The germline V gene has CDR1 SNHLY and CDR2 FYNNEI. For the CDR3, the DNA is TGTGCCAGCAGTGTTAGCTCTGGGGCCAACGTCCTGACTTTC. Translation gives CASSVSSGANVLTF.

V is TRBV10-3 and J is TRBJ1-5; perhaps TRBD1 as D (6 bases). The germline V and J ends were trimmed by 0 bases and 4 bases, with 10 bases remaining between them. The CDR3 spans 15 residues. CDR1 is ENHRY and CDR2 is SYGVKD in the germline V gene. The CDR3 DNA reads TGTGCCATCAGTGAGTCGTTGGGGGCAAATCAGCCCCAGCATTTT. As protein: CAISESLGANQPQHF.

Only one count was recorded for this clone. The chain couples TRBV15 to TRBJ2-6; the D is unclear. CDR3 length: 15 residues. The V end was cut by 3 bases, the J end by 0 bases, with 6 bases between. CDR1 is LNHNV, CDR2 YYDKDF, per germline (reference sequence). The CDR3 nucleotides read TGTGCCACCAGCAGCCCAGTCTCTGGGGCCAACGTCCTGACTTTC. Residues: CATSSPVSGANVLTF.

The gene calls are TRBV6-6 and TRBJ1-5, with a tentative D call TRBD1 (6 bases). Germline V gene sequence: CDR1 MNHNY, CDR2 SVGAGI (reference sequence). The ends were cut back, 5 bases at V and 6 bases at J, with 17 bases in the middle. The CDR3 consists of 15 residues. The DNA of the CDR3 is TGTGCCAGCAGTCCAAAAGGGGGTAAGTCTCAGCCCCAGCATTTT. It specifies CASSPKGGKSQPQHF.

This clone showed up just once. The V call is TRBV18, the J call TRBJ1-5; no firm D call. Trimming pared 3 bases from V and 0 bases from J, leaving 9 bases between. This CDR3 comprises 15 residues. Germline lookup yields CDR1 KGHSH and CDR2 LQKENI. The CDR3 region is CASSPVGSSNQPQHF. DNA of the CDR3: TGTGCCAGCTCACCGGTAGGGAGTAGCAATCAGCCCCAGCATTTT.

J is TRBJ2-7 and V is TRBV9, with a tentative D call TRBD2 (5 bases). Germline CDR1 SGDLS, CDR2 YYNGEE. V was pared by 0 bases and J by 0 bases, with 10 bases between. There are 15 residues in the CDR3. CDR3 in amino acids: CASSVGGWSSYEQYF. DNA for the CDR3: TGTGCCAGCAGCGTAGGAGGGTGGAGCTCCTACGAGCAGTACTTC.

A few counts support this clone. For the CDR3, the DNA is TGTGCCAGCAGCCCACTTTTCACCGACTACACTGAAGCTTTCTTT. The encoded protein is CASSPLFTDYTEAFF. This chain joins TRBV5-6 and TRBJ1-1; no definite D call. The V gene's germline CDR1 is SGHDT and CDR2 YYEEEE. The CDR3 sequence is 15 residues long. The V gene lost 4 bases and the J gene lost 3 bases, with 16 bases spanning the gap.

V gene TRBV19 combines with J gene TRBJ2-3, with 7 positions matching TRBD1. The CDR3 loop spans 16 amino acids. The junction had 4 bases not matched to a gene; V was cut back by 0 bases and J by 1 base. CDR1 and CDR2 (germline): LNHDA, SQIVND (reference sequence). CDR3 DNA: TGTGCCAGTAGTATAGATAGACAGGGAGGCACAGATACGCAGTATTTT. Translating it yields CASSIDRQGGTDTQYF.

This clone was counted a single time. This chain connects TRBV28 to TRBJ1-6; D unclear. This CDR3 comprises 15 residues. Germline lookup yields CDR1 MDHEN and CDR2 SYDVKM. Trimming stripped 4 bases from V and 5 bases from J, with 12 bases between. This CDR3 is CASSSSTPDNSPLHF. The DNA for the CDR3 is TGTGCCAGCAGTTCCTCAACTCCGGATAATTCACCCCTCCACTTT. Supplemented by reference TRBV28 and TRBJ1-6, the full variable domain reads DVKVTQSSRYLVKRTGEKVFLECVQDMDHENMFWYRQDPGLGLRLIYFSYDVKMKEKGDIPEGYSVSREKKERFSLILESASTNQTSMYLCASSSSTPDNSPLHFGNGTRLTVT.

Written as DNA, the CDR3 is TGCGCCAGCAGCTTAGGGGAAGGTGGCTACACCTTC. Encoded protein: CASSLGEGGYTF. The gene calls are TRBV5-1 and TRBJ1-2; D is possibly TRBD1 (5 bases). The V end was cut by 2 bases, the J end by 7 bases, with 9 bases between. The germline CDR1 and CDR2 sequences are SGHRS and YFSETQ. This CDR3 is built from 12 residues.

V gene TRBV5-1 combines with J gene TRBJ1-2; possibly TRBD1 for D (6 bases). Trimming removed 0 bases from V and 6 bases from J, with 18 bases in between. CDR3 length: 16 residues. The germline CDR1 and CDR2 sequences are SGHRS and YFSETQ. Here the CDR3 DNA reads TGCGCCAGCAGCTTGGATAGGCAGGGGCGCGGTGATGGCTACACCTTC. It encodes CASSLDRQGRGDGYTF.

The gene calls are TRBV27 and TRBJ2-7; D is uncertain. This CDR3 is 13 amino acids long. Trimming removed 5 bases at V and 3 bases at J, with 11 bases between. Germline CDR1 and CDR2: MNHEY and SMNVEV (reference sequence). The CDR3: CASSRGSHYEQYF. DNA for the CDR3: TGTGCCAGCAGTCGCGGCTCCCACTACGAGCAGTACTTC.

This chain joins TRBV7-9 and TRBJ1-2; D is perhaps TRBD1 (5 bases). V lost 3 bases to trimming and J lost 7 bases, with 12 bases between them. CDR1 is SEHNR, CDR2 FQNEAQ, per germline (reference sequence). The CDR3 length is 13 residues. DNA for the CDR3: TGTGCCAGCAGCTTTCGGGGGAACAGTGGCTACACCTTC. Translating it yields CASSFRGNSGYTF.

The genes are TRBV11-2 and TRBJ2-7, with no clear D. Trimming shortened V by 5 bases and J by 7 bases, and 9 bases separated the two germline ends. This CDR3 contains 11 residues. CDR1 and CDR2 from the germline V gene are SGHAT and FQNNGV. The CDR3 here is CASSDWQEQYF. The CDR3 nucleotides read TGTGCCAGCAGCGACTGGCAGGAGCAGTACTTC.

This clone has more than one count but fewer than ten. CDR3 loop: CASSSVPGQSRGEKLFF. The CDR3 DNA sequence: TGTGCCAGCAGCTCAGTCCCGGGACAGTCACGGGGTGAAAAACTGTTTTTT. The V call is TRBV5-6, the J call TRBJ1-4; TRBD1 matches 7 bases. Germline V gene data show CDR1 as SGHDT and CDR2 as YYEEEE. CDR3 length: 17 amino acids. J gave up 7 bases and V 3 bases, and 15 bases lay outside the gene matches.

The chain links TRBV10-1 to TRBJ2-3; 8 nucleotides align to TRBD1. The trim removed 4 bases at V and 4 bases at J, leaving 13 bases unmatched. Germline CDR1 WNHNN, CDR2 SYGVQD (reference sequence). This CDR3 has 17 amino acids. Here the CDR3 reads CASSGKLTGEYADTQYF. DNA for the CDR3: TGCGCCAGCAGTGGTAAACTGACAGGGGAGTATGCAGATACGCAGTATTTT.

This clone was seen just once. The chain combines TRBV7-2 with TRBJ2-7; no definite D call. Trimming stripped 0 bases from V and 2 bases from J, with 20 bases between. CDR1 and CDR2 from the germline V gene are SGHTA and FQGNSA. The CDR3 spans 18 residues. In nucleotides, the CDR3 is TGTGCCAGCAGCTTAGCGCGTTCCCGTGGTGGAGCTCCCTACGAGCAGTACTTC. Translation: CASSLARSRGGAPYEQYF.

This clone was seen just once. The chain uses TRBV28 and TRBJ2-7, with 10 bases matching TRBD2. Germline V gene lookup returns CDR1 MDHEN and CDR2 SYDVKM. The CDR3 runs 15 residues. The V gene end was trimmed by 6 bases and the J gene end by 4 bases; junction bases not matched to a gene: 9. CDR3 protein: CASRPGLAENYEQYF. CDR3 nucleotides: TGTGCCAGCAGGCCTGGACTAGCGGAAAATTACGAGCAGTACTTC.